This T cell receptor beta chain emerged from a study of T cell clones after liver transplantation. Background on the study: Apart from three HCV-positive recipients, transplants were for non-autoimmune, non-viral reasons.

The CDR3 contains 13 residues. CDR1 is LNHDA, CDR2 SQIVND, per germline (reference sequence). Trimming removed 3 bases from V and 0 bases from J, with 4 bases in between. The table came from immunoSEQ multiplex PCR; TCRdb's copy has only in-frame clones and leaves some out. The sample shows some 34,000 clones, around 95% of them seen only once. The chain links TRBV19 to TRBJ2-3; no firm D call. Sequenced material: CD8+ T cells from blood, taken 12 months after liver transplant. The TCR sequence derives from a human patient who received a liver transplant. Some T cells may be supplied by the graft donor. The DNA of the CDR3 is TGTGCCAGTAGTATTGAGAGCACAGATACGCAGTATTTT. Its protein is CASSIESTDTQYF.